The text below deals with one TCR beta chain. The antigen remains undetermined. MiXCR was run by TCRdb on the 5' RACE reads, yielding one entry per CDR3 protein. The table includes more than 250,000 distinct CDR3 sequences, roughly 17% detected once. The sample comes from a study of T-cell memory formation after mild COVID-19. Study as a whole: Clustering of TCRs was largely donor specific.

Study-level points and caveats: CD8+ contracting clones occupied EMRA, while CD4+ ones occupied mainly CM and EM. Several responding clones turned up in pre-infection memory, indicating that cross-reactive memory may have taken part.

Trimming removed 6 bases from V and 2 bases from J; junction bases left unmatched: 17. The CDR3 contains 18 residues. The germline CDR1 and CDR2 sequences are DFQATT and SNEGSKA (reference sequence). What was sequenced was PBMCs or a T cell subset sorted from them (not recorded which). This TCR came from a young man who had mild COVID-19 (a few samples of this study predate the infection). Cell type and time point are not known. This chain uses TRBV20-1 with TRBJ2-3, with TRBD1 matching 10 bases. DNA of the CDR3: TGCAGTGCCACCGACCGGGACAGGGGAGCAACTTACACAGATACGCAGTATTTT. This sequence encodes CSATDRDRGATYTDTQYF.